The source of this T cell receptor (beta chain) is a study of PD-L1 blockade in urothelial cancer. Study details: Chemotherapy regimens numbering 0 to 3 had been given to patients. A median of roughly 150,000 T cells was found in the blood samples.

Sequenced by immunoSEQ multiplex PCR; TCRdb stores in-frame clones only, minus some. The profile shows 40,000 or so clones, 70% to 85% of them singletons. V trimming: 4 bases; J trimming: 6 bases; junction bases outside the gene matches: 11. CDR1 is MGHRA and CDR2 is YSYEKL in the germline V gene. The length of the CDR3 is 15 residues. Per-patient samples, pretreatment and on-treatment, numbered 1 to 8. The sequence was obtained from a man in his sixties with urothelial cancer. The rearrangement uses TRBV4-1 and TRBJ2-7, with 8 positions matching TRBD1. Sequenced here: PBMCs, sampled around atezolizumab (anti-PD-L1) treatment. CDR3 in amino acids: CASSPPYGQGVEQYF. The CDR3, as DNA: TGCGCCAGCAGCCCACCGTATGGACAGGGTGTCGAGCAGTACTTC.